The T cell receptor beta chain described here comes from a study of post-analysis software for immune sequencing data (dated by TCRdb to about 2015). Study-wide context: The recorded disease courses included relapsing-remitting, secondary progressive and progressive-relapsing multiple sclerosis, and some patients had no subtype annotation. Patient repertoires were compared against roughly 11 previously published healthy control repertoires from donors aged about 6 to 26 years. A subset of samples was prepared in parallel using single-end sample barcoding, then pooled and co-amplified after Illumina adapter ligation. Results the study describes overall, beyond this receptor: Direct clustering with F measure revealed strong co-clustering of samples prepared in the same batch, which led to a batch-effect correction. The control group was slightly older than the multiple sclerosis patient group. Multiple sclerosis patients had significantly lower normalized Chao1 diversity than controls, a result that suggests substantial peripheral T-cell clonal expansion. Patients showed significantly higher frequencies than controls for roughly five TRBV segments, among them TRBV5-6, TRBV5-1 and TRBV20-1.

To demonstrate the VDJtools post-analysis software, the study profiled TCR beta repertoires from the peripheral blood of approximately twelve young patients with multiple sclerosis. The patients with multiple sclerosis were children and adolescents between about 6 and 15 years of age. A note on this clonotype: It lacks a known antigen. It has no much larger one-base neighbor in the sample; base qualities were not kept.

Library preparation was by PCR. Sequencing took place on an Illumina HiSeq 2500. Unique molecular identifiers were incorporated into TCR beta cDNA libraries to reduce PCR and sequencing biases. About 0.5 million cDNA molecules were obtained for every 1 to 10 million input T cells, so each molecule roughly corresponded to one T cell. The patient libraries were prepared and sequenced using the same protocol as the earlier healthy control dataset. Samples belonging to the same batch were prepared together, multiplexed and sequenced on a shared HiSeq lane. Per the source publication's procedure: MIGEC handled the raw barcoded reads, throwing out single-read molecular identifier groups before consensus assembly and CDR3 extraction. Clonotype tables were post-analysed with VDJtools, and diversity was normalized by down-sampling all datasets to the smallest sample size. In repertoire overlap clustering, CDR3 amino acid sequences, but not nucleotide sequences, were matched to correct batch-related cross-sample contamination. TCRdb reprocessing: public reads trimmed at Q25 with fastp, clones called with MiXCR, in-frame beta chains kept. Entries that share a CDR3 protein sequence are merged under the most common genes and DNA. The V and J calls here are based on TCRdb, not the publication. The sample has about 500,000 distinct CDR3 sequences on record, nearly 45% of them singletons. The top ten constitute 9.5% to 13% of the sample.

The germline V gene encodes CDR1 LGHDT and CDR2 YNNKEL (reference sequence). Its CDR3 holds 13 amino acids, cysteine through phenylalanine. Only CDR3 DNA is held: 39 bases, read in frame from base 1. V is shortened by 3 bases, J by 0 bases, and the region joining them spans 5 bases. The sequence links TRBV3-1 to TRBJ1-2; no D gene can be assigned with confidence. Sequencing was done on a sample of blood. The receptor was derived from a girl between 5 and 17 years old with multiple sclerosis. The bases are TGTGCCAGCAGCCAGGACGCTAACTATGGCTACACCTTC. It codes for CASSQDANYGYTF.